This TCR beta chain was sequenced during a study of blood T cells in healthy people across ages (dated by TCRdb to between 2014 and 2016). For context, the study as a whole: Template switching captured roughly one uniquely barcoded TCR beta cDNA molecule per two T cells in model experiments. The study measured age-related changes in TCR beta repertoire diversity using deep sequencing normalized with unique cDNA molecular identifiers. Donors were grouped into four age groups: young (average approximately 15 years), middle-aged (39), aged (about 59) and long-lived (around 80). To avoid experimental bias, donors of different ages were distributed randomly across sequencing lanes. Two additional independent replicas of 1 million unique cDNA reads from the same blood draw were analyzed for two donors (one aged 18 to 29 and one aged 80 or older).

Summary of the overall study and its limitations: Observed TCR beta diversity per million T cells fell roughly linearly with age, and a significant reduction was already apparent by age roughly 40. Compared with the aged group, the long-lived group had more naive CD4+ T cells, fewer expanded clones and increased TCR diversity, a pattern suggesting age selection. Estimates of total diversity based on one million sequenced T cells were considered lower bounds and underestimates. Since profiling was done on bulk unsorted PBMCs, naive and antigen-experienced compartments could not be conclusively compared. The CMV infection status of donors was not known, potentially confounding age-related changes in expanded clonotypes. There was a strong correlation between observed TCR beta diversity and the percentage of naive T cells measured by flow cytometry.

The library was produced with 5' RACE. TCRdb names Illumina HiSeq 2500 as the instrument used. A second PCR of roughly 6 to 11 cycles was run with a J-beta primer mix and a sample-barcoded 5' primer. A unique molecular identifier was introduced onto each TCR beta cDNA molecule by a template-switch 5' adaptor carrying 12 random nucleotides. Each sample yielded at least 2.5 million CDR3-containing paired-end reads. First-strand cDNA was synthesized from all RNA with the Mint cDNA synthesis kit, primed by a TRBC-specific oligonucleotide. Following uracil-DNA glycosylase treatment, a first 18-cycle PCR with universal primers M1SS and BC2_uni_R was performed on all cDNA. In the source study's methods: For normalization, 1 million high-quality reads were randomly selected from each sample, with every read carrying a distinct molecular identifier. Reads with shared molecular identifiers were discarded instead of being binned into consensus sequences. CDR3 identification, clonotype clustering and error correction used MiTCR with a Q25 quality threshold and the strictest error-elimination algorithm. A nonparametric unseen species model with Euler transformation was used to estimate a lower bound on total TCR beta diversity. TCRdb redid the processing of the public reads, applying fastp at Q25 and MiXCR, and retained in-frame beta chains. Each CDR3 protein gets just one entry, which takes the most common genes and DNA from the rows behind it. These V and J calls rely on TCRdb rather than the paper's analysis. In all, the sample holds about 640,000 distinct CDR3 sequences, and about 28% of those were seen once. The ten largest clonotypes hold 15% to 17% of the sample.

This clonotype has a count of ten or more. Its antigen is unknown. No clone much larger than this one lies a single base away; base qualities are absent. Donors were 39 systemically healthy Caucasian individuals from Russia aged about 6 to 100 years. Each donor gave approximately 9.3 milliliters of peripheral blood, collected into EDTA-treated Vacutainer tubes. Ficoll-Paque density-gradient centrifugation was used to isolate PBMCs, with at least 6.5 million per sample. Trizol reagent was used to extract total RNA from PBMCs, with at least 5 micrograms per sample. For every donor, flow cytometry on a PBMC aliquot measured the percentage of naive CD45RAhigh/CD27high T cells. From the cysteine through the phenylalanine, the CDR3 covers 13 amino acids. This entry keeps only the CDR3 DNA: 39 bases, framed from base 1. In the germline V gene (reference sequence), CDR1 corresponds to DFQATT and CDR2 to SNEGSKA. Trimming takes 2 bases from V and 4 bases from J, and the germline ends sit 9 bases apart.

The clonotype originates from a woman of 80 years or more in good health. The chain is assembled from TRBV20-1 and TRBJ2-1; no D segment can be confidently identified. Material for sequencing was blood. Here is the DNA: TGCAGTGCTAGAAACACCGTATACAATGAGCAGTTCTTC. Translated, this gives CSARNTVYNEQFF.